This T cell receptor (beta chain) was captured by sequencing in a study of blood T cell repertoires in COVID-19. Authors' analysis steps: By means of reference gene primer amplification, nucleated cell counts were estimated. Using immunoSEQ multiplex PCR, the repertoire was profiled, and TCRdb retains in-frame clones only, with some absent. V and J calls and clone size follow that table, whereas D and trimming were derived from the DNA. Of roughly 72,000 clones in the sample, around 74% were seen once. The CDR3 runs to 14 residues. Germline CDR1 reads MNHEY; CDR2 reads SVGAGI. Trimming took 3 bases from V and 3 from J, leaving 11 bases between them.

V usage is TRBV6-5 and J usage is TRBJ1-1; no clear D. The sample consisted of peripheral blood. The TCR comes from a woman of 80 years or more with active or convalescent COVID-19. The CDR3 bases are TGTGCCAGCAGTTATTTGCGGTGGGACACTGAAGCTTTCTTT. As protein: CASSYLRWDTEAFF.